Shown below are 15 T cell receptor beta chains from a single sample sequenced in a study of blood T cells in healthy people across ages. A J-beta primer mix and a sample-barcoded 5' primer were used in a second PCR of about 7 to 12 cycles. TCRdb re-analysed the 5' RACE reads in MiXCR, keeping a single row per CDR3 protein. Found here are some 760,000 distinct CDR3 sequences, 20% to 25% of them singletons; the top ten hold roughly 9%. Another study also made use of these data, one on T cells of mothers and their children.

The material sequenced was blood. The source is a boy between 10 and 17 years old in good health.

The chain carries TRBV9 and TRBJ2-1; a weak D match, TRBD2 (5 bases). V was cut by 5 bases and J by 3 bases, with 12 bases left in between. Germline values: CDR1 SGDLS, CDR2 YYNGEE. The CDR3 is 14 amino acids. Here the CDR3 DNA reads TGTGCCAGCAGGAGTGATGAGGGCTACAATGAGCAGTTCTTC. It translates to CASRSDEGYNEQFF.

The chain is built from TRBV6-5 and TRBJ2-7, with 8 nucleotides matching TRBD1. This CDR3 comprises 14 residues. CDR1 is MNHEY, CDR2 SVGAGI, per germline. V lost 5 bases and J lost 2; bases outside the gene matches: 5. The CDR3, as DNA: TGTGCCAGCAGTCAGGACAGGGTCCCCTACGAGCAGTACTTC. Its translation is CASSQDRVPYEQYF.

There are a few counts of this clonotype. The chain links TRBV29-1 to TRBJ2-1; D may be TRBD2 (7 bases). V gave up 6 bases and J gave up 1 base, with 16 bases separating them. CDR1 and CDR2 from the germline V gene are SQVTM and ANQGSEA. There are 15 residues in the CDR3. The CDR3 sequence is CSVAWRGPSYNEQFF. CDR3 in DNA: TGCAGCGTCGCTTGGCGGGGGCCTTCCTACAATGAGCAGTTCTTC.

This clonotype was counted only a few times. The chain carries TRBV7-9 and TRBJ2-7, with D perhaps matching TRBD2 (5 bases). Germline loops: CDR1 SEHNR, CDR2 FQNEAQ (reference sequence). This CDR3 has 12 residues. Trimming took off 5 bases at V and 6 bases at J, with 11 bases between the two ends. The CDR3 nucleotides read TGTGCCAGCAGCAACGAGGGAGTCGAGCAGTACTTC. Encoded protein: CASSNEGVEQYF.

This chain joins TRBV5-1 and TRBJ2-2; TRBD2 aligns across 7 bases. J gave up 3 bases and V 4 bases, and 3 bases lay outside the gene matches. The CDR3 has 14 residues. Germline loops: CDR1 SGHRS, CDR2 YFSETQ. The CDR3: CASSRTSHTGELFF. As DNA, the CDR3 is TGCGCCAGCAGCCGGACTAGTCACACCGGGGAGCTGTTTTTT.

This chain links TRBV2 with TRBJ2-5; D remains unclear. The J call may be wrong; the DNA end is better matched by TRBJ2-1. The germline V gene has CDR1 SNHLY and CDR2 FYNNEI. The CDR3 covers 13 residues. The CDR3, as DNA: TGTGCCAGCAGTGGGGAATATTTCAATGAGCAGTTCTTC. This encodes CASSGEYFNEQFF.

V and J are TRBV7-9 and TRBJ1-2; D is possibly TRBD1 (5 bases). The germline gives CDR1 SEHNR, CDR2 FQNEAQ (reference sequence). The CDR3 is 14 amino acids. Trimming left V 3 bases short and J 7 bases short, with 15 bases between. The CDR3 here is CASSLGTPGGGYTF. The CDR3 region has the DNA TGTGCCAGCAGCTTGGGGACCCCGGGCGGTGGCTACACCTTC.

This clonotype turned up a few times. This chain joins TRBV12-5 and TRBJ2-5; 11 bases match TRBD2. The last part of the DNA fits TRBJ2-1 better; the J call may be wrong. CDR1 and CDR2 from the germline V gene are LGHNT and FRNRAP. The length of the CDR3 is 18 residues. The CDR3 sequence is CASGSPLIAGGPDNEQFF. CDR3 coding DNA: TGTGCTAGTGGTTCCCCTTTGATAGCGGGAGGGCCGGACAATGAGCAGTTCTTC.

This clonotype was seen a few times. This rearrangement joins TRBV7-3 to TRBJ2-3, with D maybe TRBD2 (6 bases). Trimming shortened V by 5 bases and J by 2 bases, and 14 bases separated the two germline ends. The CDR3 length is 15 residues. Germline CDR1 SGHTA, CDR2 FQGTGA. The DNA for the CDR3 is TGTGCCAGCAGCCCTCGGGGGTTTCACACAGATACGCAGTATTTT. Translating it yields CASSPRGFHTDTQYF. The variable domain in full, completed from reference TRBV7-3 and TRBJ2-3, reads GAGVSQTPSNKVTEKGKYVELRCDPISGHTALYWYRQSLGQGPEFLIYFQGTGAADDSGLPNDRFFAVRPEGSVSTLKIQRTERGDSAVYLCASSPRGFHTDTQYFGPGTRLTVL.

In its sample, this clonotype was seen a few times. V and J are TRBV11-2 and TRBJ2-5, with 7 bases that match TRBD2. Germline assignment: CDR1 SGHAT and CDR2 FQNNGV. The length of the CDR3 is 16 residues. V dropped 3 bases and J dropped 2; count of bases not matched to a gene: 9. The CDR3 reads CASSFRTSAAQETQYF. CDR3 nucleotides: TGTGCCAGCAGCTTTCGAACTAGCGCGGCTCAAGAGACCCAGTACTTC. Full variable domain (remainder filled in from reference TRBV11-2 and TRBJ2-5): EAGVAQSPRYKIIEKRQSVAFWCNPISGHATLYWYQQILGQGPKLLIQFQNNGVVDDSQLPKDRFSAERLKGVDSTLKIQPAKLEDSAVYLCASSFRTSAAQETQYFGPGTRLLVL.

The sample holds one count of this clonotype. This chain joins TRBV9 and TRBJ2-1; tentative D call: TRBD2 (6 bases). Germline CDR1 is SGDLS and CDR2 is YYNGEE. The CDR3 covers 15 residues. V lost 3 bases and J 8 bases, leaving 18 bases between the germline ends. CDR3 sequence reads: CASSAPGLDKDEQFF. The CDR3 DNA reads TGTGCCAGCAGCGCACCGGGACTGGATAAGGATGAGCAGTTCTTC.

The chain uses TRBV29-1 and TRBJ2-7; 9 bases fit TRBD2. Germline V gene sequence: CDR1 SQVTM, CDR2 ANQGSEA. The CDR3 runs 15 residues. Germline trimming cut 0 bases from V and 1 base from J; bases unmatched to any gene: 4. CDR3 sequence (DNA): TGCAGCGTTGAAGATCCAACTAGCGGGTCCTACGAGCAGTACTTC. Protein: CSVEDPTSGSYEQYF.

The chain couples TRBV5-1 to TRBJ1-2; D gene ambiguous. The CDR3 covers 15 residues. From germline, CDR1 is SGHRS and CDR2 YFSETQ. V lost 1 base and J lost 3, with 13 bases in between. CDR3 amino acids: CASSLNPEEYYGYTF. CDR3 DNA: TGCGCCAGCAGCTTGAATCCAGAAGAATACTATGGCTACACCTTC. The full variable domain, with the rest looked up from reference TRBV5-1 and TRBJ1-2, is KAGVTQTPRYLIKTRGQQVTLSCSPISGHRSVSWYQQTPGQGLQFLFEYFSETQRNKGNFPGRFSGRQFSNSRSEMNVSTLELGDSALYLCASSLNPEEYYGYTFGSGTRLTVV.

The J gene is TRBJ2-4, the V gene TRBV5-1; 7 positions agree with TRBD2. The CDR3 has 16 amino acids. Germline lookup yields CDR1 SGHRS and CDR2 YFSETQ. Unmatched junction bases numbered 4, after V lost 0 bases and J lost 1 base. For the CDR3, the DNA is TGCGCCAGCAGCTTGGCTCTGCGGGGGGCCAAAAACATTCAGTACTTC. It is translated as CASSLALRGAKNIQYF.

This clonotype was counted between two and nine times. The chain links TRBV6-2 or TRBV6-3 to TRBJ2-7, with D hard to call. CDR3 size: 20 residues. V was trimmed by 2 bases and J by 0 bases, leaving 26 bases between them. Germline CDR1 and CDR2: MNHEY and SVGEGT. CDR3 protein: CASSYGNVRSHPLSSYEQYF. In nucleotides, the CDR3 is TGTGCCAGCAGTTACGGTAATGTGCGGAGCCATCCACTTAGCTCCTACGAGCAGTACTTC.